Below are 14 T cell receptor beta chains sequenced from a single sample in a study of molecular identifiers for immune sequencing clone quantification. One entry per CDR3 protein results from TCRdb running MiXCR on the PCR reads. This table holds about 40,000 distinct CDR3 sequences, approximately 22% found once. Sequencing was performed on naive CD8+ T cells from blood, with Jurkat cell RNA spiked in. Subset: FACS-sorted CD8+CD4-CCR7+CD45RA+ naive T cells. Receptors were obtained from a human donor in good health. Some libraries in this study had Jurkat cell RNA spiked in.

This clonotype was recorded at least ten times. J is TRBJ2-7 and V is TRBV28; TRBD1 matches 7 bases. The J segment lost 0 bases and the V segment lost 3 bases, leaving 2 bases of the junction unmatched. The CDR3 has 14 amino acids. The germline CDR1 and CDR2 sequences are MDHEN and SYDVKM. Written as DNA, the CDR3 is TGTGCCAGCAGTTTCAGGGGGATCTCCTACGAGCAGTACTTC. Amino acid sequence: CASSFRGISYEQYF.

At least ten counts were recorded for this clonotype. The genes are TRBV4-3 and TRBJ1-1; unclear D gene. The CDR3 is made up of 17 amino acids. The V and J ends lost 0 bases and 0 bases respectively, with 14 bases between them. The germline V gene has CDR1 LGHNA and CDR2 YSLEER. The CDR3 DNA reads TGCGCCAGCAGCCAAGACCAAACCACGAGTATGAACACTGAAGCTTTCTTT. Translated, it gives CASSQDQTTSMNTEAFF.

In its sample, this clonotype was seen a few times. The chain joins TRBV19 to TRBJ2-5; possible D gene TRBD2, 5 bases. Per germline, CDR1 LNHDA and CDR2 SQIVND (reference sequence). CDR3 length equals 14 residues. V was cut by 4 bases and J by 4 bases, with 13 bases left in between. The DNA of the CDR3 is TGTGCCAGTAGTAACACCGGTAGCGCAGAGACCCAGTACTTC. It codes for CASSNTGSAETQYF. Variable domain in full (rest from reference TRBV19 and TRBJ2-5): DGGITQSPKYLFRKEGQNVTLSCEQNLNHDAMYWYRQDPGQGLRLIYYSQIVNDFQKGDIAEGYSVSREKKESFPLTVTSAQKNPTAFYLCASSNTGSAETQYFGPGTRLLVL.

A word on this clonotype: This may come from a read error, since a much larger clone is one base off. This sequence joins TRBV3-1 and TRBJ1-2; no reliable D call. The germline CDR1 and CDR2 sequences are LGHDT and YNNKEL (reference sequence). This CDR3 is built from 15 residues. CDR3: CASSHQAQVVYDYTF. DNA of the CDR3: TGTGCCAGCAGCCACCAAGCCCAGGTTGTCTATGACTACACCTTC.

Many counts were recorded for this clonotype. J is TRBJ2-3 and V is TRBV3-1, with TRBD1 matching over 7 bases. This CDR3 has 15 amino acids. Germline assignment: CDR1 LGHDT and CDR2 YNNKEL (reference sequence). Trimming removed 3 bases from V and 1 base from J; junction bases left unmatched: 4. The CDR3 coding sequence is TGTGCCAGCAGCCATGAAGGGACAGGCACAGATACGCAGTATTTT. It translates to CASSHEGTGTDTQYF.

In this sample, this clonotype turned up many times. V and J are TRBV3-1 and TRBJ2-5; 7 positions match TRBD2. The V and J ends lost 3 bases and 4 bases, in that order; junction bases with no gene match: 5. Germline V lookup: CDR1 LGHDT, CDR2 YNNKEL (reference sequence). CDR3 size: 14 residues. This CDR3 reads CASSQDGGVETQYF. CDR3 in DNA: TGTGCCAGCAGCCAGGATGGGGGGGTAGAGACCCAGTACTTC.

As for this clonotype: This may be a read error: a much more frequent sequence differs by one nucleotide. V gene TRBV10-3 combines with J gene TRBJ2-7; tentatively, D is TRBD2 (6 bases). The CDR3 sequence is 16 residues long. V was clipped by 4 bases and J by 4 bases, with 20 bases between them. CDR1 and CDR2 from the germline V gene are ENHRY and SYGVKD. The DNA for the CDR3 is TGTGCCATCAGTGGGTCAGGGACTGGCGGGAAATACGAGCAGTACTTC. Encoded protein: CAISGSGTGGKYEQYF.

The table lists this clonotype with many counts. The chain recombines TRBV6-2 or TRBV6-3 with TRBJ2-3, with 10 nucleotides matching TRBD1. Germline trimming cut 7 bases from V and 12 bases from J; bases unmatched to any gene: 10. From germline, CDR1 is MNHEY and CDR2 SVGEGT. The CDR3 contains 13 residues. The CDR3 coding sequence is TGTGCCAGCACCGATTATGGACAGGGGGATCAGTATTTT. It is translated as CASTDYGQGDQYF.

This clonotype was counted many times. At one of its ends the junction is not consistent with the germline gene, which may arise from a read error. The rearrangement uses TRBV6-5 and TRBJ2-1; 8 bases fit TRBD2. CDR1 is MNHEY and CDR2 is SVGAGI in the germline V gene. This CDR3 has 14 amino acids. The CDR3 nucleotides are TGTGCCATCAGTCCTAGCGGGTCCTACAATGAGCAGTTCTTC. This sequence encodes CAISPSGSYNEQFF.

This clonotype was observed many times. The chain is built from TRBV7-6 and TRBJ2-6; D gene unclear. Germline CDR1 and CDR2: SGHVS and FNYEAQ. Trimming removed 3 bases from V and 2 bases from J, with 2 bases in between. CDR3 length: 13 residues. CDR3 sequence reads: CASSFTGANVLTF. The CDR3 DNA reads as TGTGCCAGCAGCTTTACTGGGGCCAACGTCCTGACTTTC.

This clonotype has at least ten counts. The rearrangement uses TRBV4-3 and TRBJ1-3; tentative D call: TRBD1 (5 bases). V dropped 0 bases and J dropped 4 bases, with 10 bases sitting between them. Looked up from germline, CDR1 is LGHNA and CDR2 is YSLEER. This CDR3 region has 15 residues. The CDR3 DNA reads as TGCGCCAGCAGCCAAGAGGGGGGGTCCGGAAACACCATATATTTT. Its translation: CASSQEGGSGNTIYF.

This clonotype was counted many times. V usage is TRBV4-3 and J usage is TRBJ1-1; perhaps TRBD1 as D (5 bases). This CDR3 spans 15 amino acids. Trimming left V 0 bases short and J 1 base short, with 9 bases between. Germline lookup yields CDR1 LGHNA and CDR2 YSLEER. The CDR3 reads CASSQDWGTNTEAFF. CDR3 sequence (DNA): TGCGCCAGCAGCCAAGATTGGGGGACGAACACTGAAGCTTTCTTT.

This clonotype was detected many times. This rearrangement joins TRBV7-3 to TRBJ2-1; D unresolved. The V and J ends lost 5 bases and 7 bases respectively, with 15 bases between them. Germline CDR1 SGHTA, CDR2 FQGTGA. The CDR3 is 14 residues long. CDR3: CASSADSMANEQFF. CDR3 nucleotides: TGTGCCAGCAGCGCCGACTCCATGGCGAATGAGCAGTTCTTC.

On this clonotype itself: A much larger clone lies one base from this, so it may be a read error. The chain combines TRBV11-2 with TRBJ2-1; 10 nucleotides match TRBD2. The junction had 20 bases not matched to a gene; V was cut back by 2 bases and J by 4 bases. The CDR3 covers 21 residues. Per germline, CDR1 SGHAT and CDR2 FQNNGV. The CDR3 coding sequence is TGTGCCAGCAGCTTACCCCGGACAGGGTCTAGCGGGAGCTCGGGGTACAATGAGCAGTTCTTC. Its protein is CASSLPRTGSSGSSGYNEQFF.